This is a list of T cell receptor beta chains from one sample in a study of T cells after yellow fever vaccination. A single record per CDR3 protein comes from TCRdb applying MiXCR to the 5' RACE reads. Altogether 450,000 to 550,000 distinct CDR3 sequences are present, 21% being singletons, with the ten largest covering about 16%. The sample here was PBMCs, taken 21 days after the first yellow fever vaccination. Source of these receptors: a man between 18 and 29 years old who received the YFV17D yellow fever vaccine. CDR3s include the opening cysteine and the closing phenylalanine or tryptophan.

cdr3_length v_call cdr3_aa
13 TRBV20-1 CRARDYSTGELFF
14 TRBV6-1 CASGDGSTNEKLFF
14 TRBV12-3/TRBV12-4 CASSLSQGLYEQYF
14 TRBV6-2/TRBV6-3 CASCLAGGSYEQYF
16 TRBV29-1 CSVEENERTDRYEQYF
15 TRBV30 CAWSPGGGLGTEAFF
17 TRBV5-1 CASSLGLGTVAYNEQFF
13 TRBV5-1 CASSWTENTEAFF
16 TRBV4-2 CASSQLDPGFGYGYTF
17 TRBV9 CASSVARGREGTDTQYF
15 TRBV9 CASSARQVWDTEAFF
14 TRBV12-3/TRBV12-4 CASSLPGQSYEQYF
14 TRBV20-1 CSARGVASTDTQYF
18 TRBV9 CASSVVPLGSEVPDTQYF
15 TRBV7-2 CASSLVGQGPYEQYF
15 TRBV30 CAWSPQGLPTDTQYF
17 TRBV7-9 CASSFPSRWGGDNEQFF
18 TRBV2 CASSNAGTTSSYNSPLHF
13 TRBV2 CASRENRGTEAFF
11 TRBV19 CASGLLGPQHF
12 TRBV29-1 CSVVVWGTEAFF
14 TRBV9 CASSVESNYNEQFF
13 TRBV28 CASLSFQGNTIYF
14 TRBV5-1 CASSTDRGLHEQFF
16 TRBV20-1 CSARDRTSENTGELFF
12 TRBV6-5 CAARSANTEAFF
15 TRBV5-1 CASSLSTGGRETQYF
15 TRBV5-4 CASSPGTSPADTQYF
13 TRBV18 CASSLDREGQAFF
15 TRBV4-3 CASSQDSQGRTEAFF
16 TRBV7-2 CASSLVGTGQGSPLHF
15 TRBV12-3/TRBV12-4 CASSLSGLRAEKLFF
13 TRBV5-1 CASGTTRGETQYF
16 TRBV3-1 CASSQSGLTVGTEAFF
14 TRBV20-1 CSARVAGRTDTQYF
16 TRBV5-1 CASSLGRGRDTDTQYF
16 TRBV5-1 CASSWTSGGFGETQYF
15 TRBV29-1 CSVADGVLGNQPQHF
15 TRBV12-3/TRBV12-4 CASRLGTASGNTIYF
14 TRBV5-1 CASSLGQGDSGYTF
16 TRBV24-1 CATSEGGQGSTDTQYF
12 TRBV20-1 CSASRGNTEAFF